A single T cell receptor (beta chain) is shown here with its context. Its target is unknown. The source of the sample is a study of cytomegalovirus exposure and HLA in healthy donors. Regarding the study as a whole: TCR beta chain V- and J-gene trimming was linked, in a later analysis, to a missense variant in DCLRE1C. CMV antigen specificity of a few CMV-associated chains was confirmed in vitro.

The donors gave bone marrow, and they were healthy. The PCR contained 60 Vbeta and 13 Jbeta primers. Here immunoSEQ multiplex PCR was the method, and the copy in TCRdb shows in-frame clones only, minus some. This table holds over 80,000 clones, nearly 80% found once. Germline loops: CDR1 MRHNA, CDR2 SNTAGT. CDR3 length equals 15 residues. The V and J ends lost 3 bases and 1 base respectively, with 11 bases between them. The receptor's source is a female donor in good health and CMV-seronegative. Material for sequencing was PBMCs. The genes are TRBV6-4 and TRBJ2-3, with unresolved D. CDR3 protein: CASSESLRGTDTQYF. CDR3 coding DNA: TGTGCCAGCAGTGAGAGCCTGCGCGGCACAGATACGCAGTATTTT.